Below are 30 T cell receptor beta chains sequenced from a single sample in a study of blood T cell repertoires in COVID-19. Profiling relied on immunoSEQ multiplex PCR, and the TCRdb table lists in-frame clones only, not all of them. The sample includes 31,000 or so clones, about nine tenths of them seen just once. The sequenced material came from peripheral blood. The receptors were gathered from a human donor with active COVID-19. The donor label of this sample is uncertain.

The CDR3 nucleotides are TGTGCCAGCAGCTTAGCAACTGATAATTCACCCCTCCACTTT. It yields the protein CASSLATDNSPLHF. This rearrangement joins TRBV7-9 to TRBJ1-6; D gene unclear. V was cut by 0 bases and J by 5 bases, with 5 bases left in between. Germline V CDR1 and CDR2: SEHNR, FQNEAQ (reference sequence). CDR3 length equals 14 residues.

The gene calls are TRBV13 and TRBJ2-5; D might be TRBD1 (5 bases). The CDR3 is made up of 15 amino acids. The germline V and J ends were trimmed by 3 bases and 5 bases, with 16 bases remaining between them. Germline values: CDR1 PRHDT, CDR2 FYEKMQ (reference sequence). The CDR3 DNA reads as TGTGCCAGCAGCTTCGACAGTCAACCCGCGGAGACCCAGTACTTC. It yields the protein CASSFDSQPAETQYF.

The rearrangement uses TRBV9 and TRBJ2-5, with TRBD2 matching over 10 bases. Looked up from germline, CDR1 is SGDLS and CDR2 is YYNGEE. CDR3 length equals 15 residues. With 4 bases clipped from V and 2 bases from J, the junction kept 5 bases outside the gene matches. This chain's CDR3 is CASSLAGGSQETQYF. In nucleotides, the CDR3 is TGTGCCAGCAGCTTAGCGGGAGGCAGTCAAGAGACCCAGTACTTC.

V usage is TRBV5-8 and J usage is TRBJ2-7; TRBD1 might be the D (5 bases). The CDR3 contains 15 residues. Trimming removed 0 bases at V and 4 bases at J, with 14 bases between. Per germline, CDR1 SGHTS and CDR2 YDEGEE. CDR3 nucleotides: TGTGCCAGCAGCTTGGGACAGACCCATTCATACGAGCAGTACTTC. This gives the protein CASSLGQTHSYEQYF.

The J gene is TRBJ2-3, the V gene TRBV27, with a possible D match to TRBD2 (7 bases). The germline V gene has CDR1 MNHEY and CDR2 SMNVEV (reference sequence). The germline V and J ends were trimmed by 3 bases and 4 bases, with 14 bases remaining between them. This CDR3 region has 15 residues. This CDR3 is CASSFRGALADTQYF. The CDR3 DNA reads as TGTGCCAGCAGTTTTCGGGGGGCGCTGGCAGATACGCAGTATTTT.

This clone has a handful of counts. The rearrangement joins TRBV19 to TRBJ2-7, with TRBD2 identical over 7 bases. J lost 3 bases, V lost 6 bases, and 5 bases had no gene match. The CDR3 extends over 13 amino acids. Germline V lookup: CDR1 LNHDA, CDR2 SQIVND (reference sequence). Here the CDR3 reads CASSRPGGYEQYF. The DNA of the CDR3 is TGTGCCAGTAGCCGGCCGGGAGGCTACGAGCAGTACTTC.

This sequence joins TRBV11-3 and TRBJ2-3; 8 bases map to TRBD2. This CDR3 spans 18 amino acids. CDR1 is SGHNT and CDR2 is YENEEA in the germline V gene. After removal of 3 bases from V and 3 bases from J, the junction contained 14 bases not matched to a gene. The CDR3 region is CASSFGIRAGGWTDTQYF. CDR3 nucleotides: TGTGCCAGCAGCTTCGGGATCCGGGCGGGAGGTTGGACAGATACGCAGTATTTT.

The V and J genes are TRBV9 and TRBJ2-1; D unclear. Germline V CDR1 and CDR2: SGDLS, YYNGEE. There are 12 residues in the CDR3. V lost 0 bases and J lost 7, with 5 bases in between. CDR3 protein: CASSVGLNEQFF. The CDR3 DNA sequence: TGTGCCAGCAGCGTAGGACTTAATGAGCAGTTCTTC.

The rearrangement links TRBV6-5 to TRBJ1-6, with D tentatively TRBD1 (5 bases). Trimming pared 7 bases from V and 5 bases from J, leaving 15 bases between. The CDR3 totals 15 residues. The germline V gene encodes CDR1 MNHEY and CDR2 SVGAGI. CDR3 in DNA: TGTGCCAGCACACGCATTATGACAGATAATTCACCCCTCCACTTT. Residues: CASTRIMTDNSPLHF.

CDR3 in DNA: TGCGCCAGCAGGCCGGGGGGGGTTAACTACGAGCAGTACTTC. Residues: CASRPGGVNYEQYF. The rearrangement links TRBV10-2 to TRBJ2-7; 8 positions agree with TRBD2. V dropped 6 bases and J dropped 3; count of bases not matched to a gene: 7. Germline V gene sequence: CDR1 WSHSY, CDR2 SAAADI. The CDR3 sequence is 14 residues long.

The chain has TRBV5-1 and TRBJ2-5; 8 positions match TRBD2. In germline, CDR1 is SGHRS, CDR2 YFSETQ. This CDR3 region has 15 residues. With V trimmed by 4 bases and J by 6 bases, 11 bases remained unmatched. The CDR3, as DNA: TGCGCCAGCAGCCTCTACGCTAGCGGGCAACAGACCCAGTACTTC. Protein product: CASSLYASGQQTQYF. Complete variable domain (other parts from reference TRBV5-1 and TRBJ2-5): KAGVTQTPRYLIKTRGQQVTLSCSPISGHRSVSWYQQTPGQGLQFLFEYFSETQRNKGNFPGRFSGRQFSNSRSEMNVSTLELGDSALYLCASSLYASGQQTQYFGPGTRLLVL.

This chain connects TRBV5-1 to TRBJ2-7, with 11 nucleotides matching TRBD1. CDR1 and CDR2 (germline): SGHRS, YFSETQ. V dropped 1 base and J dropped 5; count of bases not matched to a gene: 8. CDR3 length: 16 amino acids. CDR3 sequence reads: CASSLMTGQGANEQYF. The CDR3 coding sequence is TGCGCCAGCAGCTTGATGACCGGACAGGGGGCCAACGAGCAGTACTTC.

The chain uses TRBV10-3 and TRBJ1-6, with 7 bases fitting TRBD1. The trim removed 6 bases at V and 5 bases at J, leaving 7 bases unmatched. This CDR3 contains 15 residues. Germline CDR1 reads ENHRY; CDR2 reads SYGVKD. The CDR3 protein is CAIRPGTENNSPLHF. Here the CDR3 DNA reads TGTGCCATCAGGCCCGGGACAGAAAATAATTCACCCCTCCACTTT.

The chain uses TRBV5-8 and TRBJ2-5; D unresolved. Between the trimmed V and J ends, which lost 3 bases and 3 bases, there was a span of 12 bases. Germline V gene sequence: CDR1 SGHTS, CDR2 YDEGEE. The CDR3 covers 14 residues. The CDR3 loop reads CASSSSYSKETQYF. DNA for the CDR3: TGTGCCAGCAGCTCTTCTTACTCGAAAGAGACCCAGTACTTC. Full variable domain (missing parts from reference TRBV5-8 and TRBJ2-5): EAGVTQSPTHLIKTRGQQATLRCSPISGHTSVYWYQQALGLGLQFLLWYDEGEERNRGNFPPRFSGRQFPNYSSELNVNALELEDSALYLCASSSSYSKETQYFGPGTRLLVL.

The rearrangement joins TRBV6-4 to TRBJ2-3, with 11 bases that match TRBD1. V lost 5 bases to trimming and J lost 5 bases; unmatched junction nucleotides: 6. The CDR3 length is 15 residues. Germline assignment: CDR1 MRHNA and CDR2 SNTAGT. CDR3 region: CASSWTGGKEDTQYF. CDR3 coding DNA: TGTGCCAGCAGTTGGACAGGGGGCAAGGAAGATACGCAGTATTTT.

The gene calls are TRBV19 and TRBJ2-7; the D is unclear. Trimming removed 5 bases at V and 0 bases at J, with 17 bases between. This CDR3 spans 16 amino acids. Germline CDR1 reads LNHDA; CDR2 reads SQIVND (reference sequence). CDR3 region: CASSPLLDTHSYEQYF. The DNA for the CDR3 is TGTGCCAGTAGTCCTCTACTCGACACTCACTCCTACGAGCAGTACTTC.

This clone was seen only a few times. The chain joins TRBV7-8 to TRBJ2-1; TRBD2 agrees at 7 bases. The CDR3 length is 16 residues. J gave up 9 bases and V 1 base, and 12 bases lay outside the gene matches. CDR1 is SGHVS, CDR2 FQNEAQ, per germline. The CDR3 DNA follows: TGTGCCAGCAGCTTAGAGAGGCGGGGAGGGAGCGGTGAGCAGTTCTTC. Translating gives CASSLERRGGSGEQFF. Combining the CDR3 with reference TRBV7-8 and TRBJ2-1 gives the whole variable domain GAGVSQSPRYKVAKRGQDVALRCDPISGHVSLFWYQQALGQGPEFLTYFQNEAQLDKSGLPSDRFFAERPEGSVSTLKIQRTQQEDSAVYLCASSLERRGGSGEQFFGPGTRLTVL.

This clone was observed a handful of times. The chain recombines TRBV6-2 or TRBV6-3 with TRBJ2-2, with 10 bases that match TRBD1. This CDR3 comprises 18 residues. The ends lost 4 bases at V and 3 bases at J; junction bases unmatched: 11. Per the germline V gene, CDR1 is MNHEY and CDR2 is SVGEGT. CDR3 region: CASSFSGTGVFHTGELFF. The CDR3 DNA follows: TGTGCCAGCAGTTTTTCGGGGACAGGGGTATTTCACACCGGGGAGCTGTTTTTT.

The genes are TRBV3-1 (or the pseudogene TRBV3-2) and TRBJ2-7; the D gene is possibly TRBD2 (7 bases). V shed 0 bases and J shed 2 bases, with 26 bases lying between them. CDR3 length equals 20 residues. CDR1 LGHDT and CDR2 YNNKEL come from the germline V gene (reference sequence). CDR3 loop: CASSQDPRRGLLVGPYEQYF. In DNA, the CDR3 is TGTGCCAGCAGCCAAGATCCACGGCGGGGGCTTCTAGTAGGGCCCTACGAGCAGTACTTC.

V gene TRBV10-2 combines with J gene TRBJ2-7; 8 nucleotides agree with TRBD1. After removal of 5 bases from V and 2 bases from J, the junction contained 2 bases not matched to a gene. CDR1 WSHSY and CDR2 SAAADI come from the germline V gene. This CDR3 comprises 13 residues. The CDR3 nucleotides are TGCGCCAGCAGTCCACAGGGGGCCTACGAGCAGTACTTC. It specifies CASSPQGAYEQYF.

The J gene is TRBJ2-7, the V gene TRBV5-1, with 8 bases matching TRBD1. Trimming took 7 bases from V and 2 from J; bases not matched to a gene: 14. Germline V gene data show CDR1 as SGHRS and CDR2 as YFSETQ. CDR3 size: 16 residues. The CDR3: CASSLSGGQGAYEQYF. The CDR3 DNA follows: TGCGCCAGCTCCCTATCCGGAGGACAGGGAGCCTACGAGCAGTACTTC. Filled out from reference TRBV5-1 and TRBJ2-7, the complete variable domain reads KAGVTQTPRYLIKTRGQQVTLSCSPISGHRSVSWYQQTPGQGLQFLFEYFSETQRNKGNFPGRFSGRQFSNSRSEMNVSTLELGDSALYLCASSLSGGQGAYEQYFGPGTRLTVT.

This rearrangement joins TRBV7-2 to TRBJ2-3; D remains ambiguous. Trimming removed 1 base at V and 5 bases at J, with 10 bases between. There are 14 residues in the CDR3. Germline CDR1 and CDR2: SGHTA and FQGNSA. For the CDR3, the DNA is TGTGCCAGCAGCTTAGGTTTATTTTTAGATACGCAGTATTTT. It encodes CASSLGLFLDTQYF.

This clone has more than one count but fewer than ten. J is TRBJ2-7 and V is TRBV11-3; D perhaps matches TRBD1 (6 bases). The CDR3 extends over 12 amino acids. CDR1 and CDR2 (germline): SGHNT, YENEEA. Trimming removed 5 bases at V and 6 bases at J, with 11 bases between. DNA of the CDR3: TGTGCCAGCAGCAAACAGGGAAGCGAGCAGTACTTC. Translating it yields CASSKQGSEQYF.

V is TRBV27 and J is TRBJ2-7, with a weak D call TRBD1 (7 bases). This CDR3 is 16 amino acids long. Germline V gives CDR1 MNHEY, CDR2 SMNVEV (reference sequence). Trimming shortened V by 1 base and J by 0 bases, and 13 bases separated the two germline ends. CDR3 sequence: CASSLYGQGGSYEQYF. The CDR3 nucleotides read TGTGCCAGCAGTTTATACGGTCAGGGGGGCTCCTACGAGCAGTACTTC.

The chain uses TRBV24-1 and TRBJ2-2; TRBD2 matches at 9 bases. This CDR3 spans 17 amino acids. V was pared by 4 bases and J by 0 bases, with 5 bases of the junction left unmatched. Per the germline V gene, CDR1 is KGHDR and CDR2 is SFDVKD. The CDR3 DNA follows: TGTGCCACCAGTGACTCAGCTAGCGGGACGAACACCGGGGAGCTGTTTTTT. Translated, it gives CATSDSASGTNTGELFF.

The rearrangement uses TRBV2 and TRBJ2-2, with 9 bases fitting TRBD1. The V segment lost 6 bases and the J segment 5 bases; nucleotides outside the gene matches: 7. This CDR3 is built from 15 residues. Germline V CDR1 and CDR2: SNHLY, FYNNEI. CDR3 sequence reads: CASRGDRVGTGELFF. The CDR3 nucleotides read TGTGCCAGCAGGGGGGACAGGGTCGGAACCGGGGAGCTGTTTTTT.

This chain links TRBV7-9 with TRBJ2-1, with a weak D call TRBD1 (5 bases). Germline assignment: CDR1 SEHNR and CDR2 FQNEAQ (reference sequence). The CDR3 covers 13 residues. V was shortened by 4 bases and J by 9 bases, with 13 bases between the two germline ends. The DNA for the CDR3 is TGTGCCAGCAGCTCCTCAGGTGGGGCTGAGCAGTTCTTC. It specifies CASSSSGGAEQFF. Complete variable domain (other parts from reference TRBV7-9 and TRBJ2-1): DTGVSQNPRHKITKRGQNVTFRCDPISEHNRLYWYRQTLGQGPEFLTYFQNEAQLEKSRLLSDRFSAERPKGSFSTLEIQRTEQGDSAMYLCASSSSGGAEQFFGPGTRLTVL.

This clone was observed a handful of times. This chain uses TRBV19 with TRBJ2-3; 10 positions match TRBD2. In germline, CDR1 is LNHDA, CDR2 SQIVND (reference sequence). With 4 bases clipped from V and 0 bases from J, the junction kept 1 base outside the gene matches. The CDR3 sequence is 15 residues long. This CDR3 is CASSTSGGSTDTQYF. Written as DNA, the CDR3 is TGTGCCAGTAGTACTAGCGGGGGTAGCACAGATACGCAGTATTTT. The full variable domain, rest sourced from reference TRBV19 and TRBJ2-3, is DGGITQSPKYLFRKEGQNVTLSCEQNLNHDAMYWYRQDPGQGLRLIYYSQIVNDFQKGDIAEGYSVSREKKESFPLTVTSAQKNPTAFYLCASSTSGGSTDTQYFGPGTRLTVL.

The chain employs TRBV2 and TRBJ1-6; maybe TRBD1 (6 bases). The germline CDR1 and CDR2 sequences are SNHLY and FYNNEI. The CDR3 totals 14 residues. The V end lost 8 bases, the J end lost 9 bases, and 17 bases lay between the germline ends. The CDR3 spells CASRPGGHFSPLHF. CDR3 bases: TGTGCCAGCCGCCCGGGGGGACATTTTTCACCCCTCCACTTT.

V and J are TRBV5-1 and TRBJ1-1; D remains ambiguous. Germline assignment: CDR1 SGHRS and CDR2 YFSETQ. The V and J ends lost 3 bases and 1 base respectively, with 4 bases between them. The CDR3 has 12 residues. The CDR3 sequence: CASSSGNTEAFF. The DNA for the CDR3 is TGCGCCAGCAGCTCGGGGAACACTGAAGCTTTCTTT.